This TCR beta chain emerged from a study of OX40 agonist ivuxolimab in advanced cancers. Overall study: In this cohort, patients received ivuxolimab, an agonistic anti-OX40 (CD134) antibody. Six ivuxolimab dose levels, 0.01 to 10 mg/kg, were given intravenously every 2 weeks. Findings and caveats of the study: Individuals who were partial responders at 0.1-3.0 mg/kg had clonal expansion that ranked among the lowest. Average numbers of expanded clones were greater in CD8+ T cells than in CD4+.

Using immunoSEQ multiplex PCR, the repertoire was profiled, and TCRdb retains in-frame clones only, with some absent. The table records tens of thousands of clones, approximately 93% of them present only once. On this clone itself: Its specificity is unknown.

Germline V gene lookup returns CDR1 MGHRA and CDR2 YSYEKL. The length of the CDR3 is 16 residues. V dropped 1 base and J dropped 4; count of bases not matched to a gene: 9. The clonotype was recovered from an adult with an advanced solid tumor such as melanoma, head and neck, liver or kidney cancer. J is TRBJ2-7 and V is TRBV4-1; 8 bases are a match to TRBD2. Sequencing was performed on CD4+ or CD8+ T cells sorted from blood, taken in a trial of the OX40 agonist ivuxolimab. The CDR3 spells CASSQGPRGGGYEQYF. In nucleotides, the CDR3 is TGCGCCAGCAGCCAAGGCCCCCGGGGGGGCGGGTACGAGCAGTACTTC.